Presented here are 12 T cell receptor beta chains from one specimen sequenced in a study of blood T cell repertoires in COVID-19. Method: immunoSEQ multiplex PCR; TCRdb's copy keeps in-frame clones and lacks some. Of around 450,000 clones listed, nearly 90% are singletons. Sequencing was performed on PBMCs or T cells enriched from blood (not recorded which). These receptors all come from a woman between 18 and 29 years old with acute COVID-19.

V and J are TRBV27 and TRBJ1-2; tentative D call: TRBD1 (5 bases). The germline CDR1 and CDR2 sequences are MNHEY and SMNVEV (reference sequence). CDR3 length: 13 residues. Trimming removed 6 bases from V and 4 bases from J, with 12 bases in between. The CDR3 region has the DNA TGTGCCAGCAGCGAAACAGGATCCTATGGCTACACCTTC. Protein sequence: CASSETGSYGYTF.

The J gene is TRBJ2-3, the V gene TRBV27, with a tentative D call TRBD1 (5 bases). The V end lost 4 bases, the J end lost 2 bases, and 10 bases lay between the germline ends. Germline V lookup: CDR1 MNHEY, CDR2 SMNVEV (reference sequence). The CDR3 consists of 14 residues. The CDR3 nucleotides are TGTGCCAGCAGTTCCCAGACAGTCACAGATACGCAGTATTTT. This codes for CASSSQTVTDTQYF.

The rearrangement uses TRBV10-3 and TRBJ2-1, with D perhaps TRBD2 (6 bases). The ends were cut back, 3 bases at V and 9 bases at J, with 21 bases in the middle. Germline V gene lookup returns CDR1 ENHRY and CDR2 SYGVKD. This CDR3 has 16 residues. The CDR3 protein is CAISDRDSKPAGEQFF. The DNA of the CDR3 is TGTGCCATCAGTGATCGGGACTCCAAGCCGGCGGGTGAGCAGTTCTTC.

V gene TRBV18 combines with J gene TRBJ2-2, with 8 nucleotides matching TRBD2. This CDR3 contains 16 residues. With 2 bases clipped from V and 5 bases from J, the junction kept 7 bases outside the gene matches. The germline V gene has CDR1 KGHSH and CDR2 LQKENI. The CDR3 coding sequence is TGTGCCAGCTCACCAATTCGGGAGGGCCCTACCGGGGAGCTGTTTTTT. This gives the protein CASSPIREGPTGELFF.

The V gene is TRBV6-2 or TRBV6-3, the J gene TRBJ2-2; maybe TRBD2 (5 bases). The CDR3 is 16 residues long. Germline V CDR1 and CDR2: MNHEY, SVGEGT. The V end lost 5 bases, the J end lost 3 bases, and 16 bases lay between the germline ends. Here the CDR3 reads CASSSDRRSYTGELFF. In DNA form, the CDR3 reads TGTGCCAGCAGTAGCGATAGGAGGAGTTACACCGGGGAGCTGTTTTTT.

The chain uses TRBV6-5 and TRBJ1-4; D may be TRBD1 (5 bases). The germline V gene encodes CDR1 MNHEY and CDR2 SVGAGI. The CDR3 is 16 amino acids. V lost 0 bases, J lost 6 bases, and 14 bases lay in between. The chain's CDR3 is CASSYSGGGVDEKLFF. DNA of the CDR3: TGTGCCAGCAGTTACTCCGGGGGAGGGGTGGATGAAAAACTGTTTTTT.

V is TRBV7-9 and J is TRBJ2-3, with a possible D match to TRBD2 (5 bases). Trimming stripped 7 bases from V and 6 bases from J, with 11 bases between. The CDR3 is 12 residues long. Germline V gene sequence: CDR1 SEHNR, CDR2 FQNEAQ (reference sequence). CDR3 residues: CASTHTGDTQYF. The DNA for the CDR3 is TGTGCCAGCACCCATACGGGGGATACGCAGTATTTT.

This chain uses TRBV4-3 with TRBJ1-4, with 7 bases lining up with TRBD1. Germline V gene sequence: CDR1 LGHNA, CDR2 YSLEER. CDR3 size: 19 residues. V gave up 0 bases and J gave up 0 bases; unmatched junction bases: 10. The CDR3, as DNA: TGCGCCAGCAGCCAAGAGAGCCGAGCGCAGGGGGCAACTAATGAAAAACTGTTTTTT. Its protein is CASSQESRAQGATNEKLFF.

The chain combines TRBV10-3 with TRBJ1-3; 7 nucleotides align to TRBD1. The CDR3 covers 15 residues. Unmatched junction bases numbered 7, after V lost 4 bases and J lost 4 bases. Germline V lookup: CDR1 ENHRY, CDR2 SYGVKD. CDR3 region: CAISARQGEGNTIYF. DNA of the CDR3: TGTGCCATCAGTGCACGACAGGGCGAAGGAAACACCATATATTTT.

The chain links TRBV19 to TRBJ1-3; 9 nucleotides line up with TRBD1. Germline-derived CDR1 and CDR2 are LNHDA and SQIVND (reference sequence). The CDR3 consists of 15 residues. V lost 10 bases to trimming and J lost 0 bases; unmatched junction nucleotides: 7. CDR3 sequence (DNA): TGTGCCACCACGGACAGGGGCGCCTCTGGAAACACCATATATTTT. Encoded protein: CATTDRGASGNTIYF.

This chain joins TRBV27 and TRBJ1-3; 7 positions match TRBD1. Germline CDR1 reads MNHEY; CDR2 reads SMNVEV (reference sequence). The ends lost 6 bases at V and 4 bases at J; junction bases unmatched: 9. The CDR3 loop spans 15 amino acids. The DNA of the CDR3 is TGTGCCAGCAGCCGAACAGGGGTGGGAGGAAACACCATATATTTT. This sequence encodes CASSRTGVGGNTIYF.

CDR3 nucleotides: TGTGCCAGCAGCGCATTTCAAACGGGCAATGAGCAGTTCTTC. It is translated as CASSAFQTGNEQFF. The rearrangement uses TRBV27 and TRBJ2-1; unclear D gene. The CDR3 spans 14 residues. V lost 6 bases, J lost 6 bases, and 15 bases lay in between. Germline loops: CDR1 MNHEY, CDR2 SMNVEV (reference sequence).